Listed here are 10 T cell receptor beta chains from one sample, sequenced in a study of brain T cells in children with intractable seizures. Measured with immunoSEQ multiplex PCR; TCRdb has only the in-frame clones, and not every one. The sample has about 40,000 clones, around 90% seen once. The source material was peripheral blood, sampled at surgery. These receptors were obtained from a girl aged 2-9 years with tuberous sclerosis and intractable seizures.

This clone was found once. In nucleotides, the CDR3 is TGCGCCAGCAGTGATCCGGGGGCGGATGAGCAGTACTTC. Protein sequence: CASSDPGADEQYF. The chain has TRBV10-1 and TRBJ2-7; either TRBD1 or TRBD2 may supply D (6 bases each). Per the germline V gene, CDR1 is WNHNN and CDR2 is SYGVQD (reference sequence). There are 13 residues in the CDR3. V dropped 3 bases and J dropped 7 bases, with 13 bases sitting between them.

The rearrangement uses TRBV19 and TRBJ2-1; weak D call: TRBD1 (6 bases). This CDR3 spans 13 amino acids. The ends were cut back, 3 bases at V and 3 bases at J, with 6 bases in the middle. Per germline, CDR1 LNHDA and CDR2 SQIVND (reference sequence). The CDR3 region has the DNA TGTGCCAGTAGTATGGACAGCTACAATGAGCAGTTCTTC. This codes for CASSMDSYNEQFF.

The rearrangement joins TRBV3-1 (or the pseudogene TRBV3-2) to TRBJ1-1, with 8 bases that match TRBD1. With 6 bases clipped from V and 1 base from J, the junction kept 4 bases outside the gene matches. Germline CDR1 reads LGHDT; CDR2 reads YNNKEL (reference sequence). This CDR3 is 14 amino acids long. The CDR3 DNA sequence: TGTGCCAGCAGGGGGACAGGATCGAACACTGAAGCTTTCTTT. Protein: CASRGTGSNTEAFF.

This clone is a singleton in its sample. The chain has TRBV27 and TRBJ2-1; 9 nucleotides line up with TRBD1. The CDR3 extends over 16 amino acids. The germline V gene has CDR1 MNHEY and CDR2 SMNVEV (reference sequence). V was clipped by 6 bases and J by 1 base; unmatched bases: 7. The CDR3 coding sequence is TGTGCCAGCAGAACGATAGGACAGGGGTCCTACAATGAGCAGTTCTTC. Its translation is CASRTIGQGSYNEQFF.

The chain recombines TRBV4-2 with TRBJ2-2; no definite D call. Germline V gives CDR1 LGHNA, CDR2 YNFKEQ. V was cut by 4 bases and J by 0 bases, with 9 bases left in between. The CDR3 consists of 15 residues. The DNA of the CDR3 is TGTGCCAGCAGCCCATCGGGCGCGAACACCGGGGAGCTGTTTTTT. Residues: CASSPSGANTGELFF.

The chain carries TRBV12-3 or TRBV12-4 and TRBJ1-1; 10 bases match TRBD1. The trim removed 9 bases at V and 1 base at J, leaving 2 bases unmatched. CDR3 length: 13 amino acids. This CDR3 reads CARRQGANTEAFF. CDR3 coding DNA: TGTGCCAGAAGACAGGGGGCGAACACTGAAGCTTTCTTT.

This chain links TRBV5-1 with TRBJ1-3; D may be TRBD1 (5 bases). Germline V gives CDR1 SGHRS, CDR2 YFSETQ. Trimming cost V 4 bases and J 4 bases, with 18 bases left between them. The CDR3 extends over 16 amino acids. CDR3: CASSGGTDNIGNTIYF. In DNA form, the CDR3 reads TGCGCCAGCAGCGGCGGGACCGACAACATAGGAAACACCATATATTTT. Complete variable domain (other parts from reference TRBV5-1 and TRBJ1-3): KAGVTQTPRYLIKTRGQQVTLSCSPISGHRSVSWYQQTPGQGLQFLFEYFSETQRNKGNFPGRFSGRQFSNSRSEMNVSTLELGDSALYLCASSGGTDNIGNTIYFGEGSWLTVV.

The chain combines TRBV2 with TRBJ1-5; possibly TRBD1 for D (5 bases). This CDR3 comprises 15 residues. V lost 3 bases and J 1 base, leaving 10 bases between the germline ends. Per germline, CDR1 SNHLY and CDR2 FYNNEI. CDR3 amino acids: CASSEGRASNQPQHF. The CDR3 nucleotides are TGTGCCAGCAGTGAGGGCAGGGCGAGCAATCAGCCCCAGCATTTT.

The DNA for the CDR3 is TGTGCCAGCAGTGAAGGCCAGGAACTATTCTATGGCTACACCTTC. Its protein is CASSEGQELFYGYTF. This chain links TRBV2 with TRBJ1-2; D is ambiguous. Germline CDR1 and CDR2: SNHLY and FYNNEI. The ends were cut back, 1 base at V and 4 bases at J, with 13 bases in the middle. This CDR3 region has 15 residues.

This clone is a singleton in its sample. The V call is TRBV19, the J call TRBJ1-2; D is possibly TRBD1 (5 bases). Trimming pared 1 base from V and 7 bases from J, leaving 13 bases between. Looked up from germline, CDR1 is LNHDA and CDR2 is SQIVND (reference sequence). The CDR3 spans 14 residues. The CDR3 loop reads CASSIASGLSGYTF. Here the CDR3 DNA reads TGTGCCAGTAGTATAGCTTCAGGGTTGAGTGGCTACACCTTC.